This T cell receptor (beta chain) was recovered during a study of T cell responses to AZD1222 COVID-19 vaccine. Data came from immunoSEQ multiplex PCR; TCRdb stores just in-frame clones and leaves some out. This sample has 150,000 or so clones, with 90% to 95% found just once. V lost 6 bases and J 2 bases, leaving 16 bases between the germline ends. The CDR3 loop spans 15 amino acids. Germline V gene sequence: CDR1 KGHSH, CDR2 LQKENI. This receptor was taken from an adult who received the AZD1222 COVID-19 vaccine. The sample was peripheral blood, taken 28 days after the second AZD1222 dose. The rearrangement uses TRBV18 and TRBJ1-2; tentative D call: TRBD1 (5 bases). The CDR3 DNA reads TGTGCCAGCTCCCGCGATCCGGGACGGAACTATGGCTACACCTTC. Translation: CASSRDPGRNYGYTF.